A single sample gave rise to the 16 T cell receptor beta chains below, sequenced in a study of blood T cell repertoires in COVID-19. The repertoire was sequenced with immunoSEQ multiplex PCR; TCRdb's copy has only in-frame clones and lacks some. This sample has 97,000 or so clones, with over 70% found just once. Sequencing used peripheral blood. These receptors originate from a man aged 55 to 69 with acute or convalescent COVID-19.

This CDR3 reads CASGERNTEAFF. CDR3 nucleotide sequence: TGTGCCAGCGGGGAGAGGAACACTGAAGCTTTCTTT. The V call is TRBV19, the J call TRBJ1-1; no definite D call. This CDR3 is built from 12 residues. V lost 9 bases, J lost 1 base, and 9 bases lay in between. From germline, CDR1 is LNHDA and CDR2 SQIVND (reference sequence).

The chain couples TRBV3-1 (or the pseudogene TRBV3-2) to TRBJ2-5; D call uncertain. Germline CDR1 LGHDT, CDR2 YNNKEL (reference sequence). V lost 8 bases and J 4 bases, leaving 8 bases between the germline ends. CDR3 length: 11 amino acids. CDR3 DNA: TGTGCCAGCTCGCCCGGAGAGACCCAGTACTTC. Encoded protein: CASSPGETQYF.

This chain joins TRBV27 and TRBJ1-6; a weak D match, TRBD1 (6 bases). Germline V gene lookup returns CDR1 MNHEY and CDR2 SMNVEV (reference sequence). V was pared by 8 bases and J by 9 bases, with 14 bases between. The CDR3 covers 13 residues. The CDR3 sequence is CASQLTGSSPLHF. The CDR3 nucleotides read TGTGCCAGCCAATTAACAGGGTCTTCACCCCTCCACTTT.

V and J are TRBV11-2 and TRBJ2-7, with 8 positions matching TRBD2. The V and J ends lost 1 base and 2 bases, in that order; junction bases with no gene match: 4. Germline lookup yields CDR1 SGHAT and CDR2 FQNNGV. The CDR3 has 15 residues. In DNA, the CDR3 is TGTGCCAGCAGCTTAGCGGATAGCGGGACCTACGAGCAGTACGTC. Protein product: CASSLADSGTYEQYV.

The V gene is TRBV6-5, the J gene TRBJ2-5; D not resolved. The CDR3 runs 13 residues. V lost 6 bases to trimming and J lost 5 bases, with 13 bases between them. Germline V gene data show CDR1 as MNHEY and CDR2 as SVGAGI. This chain's CDR3 is CASSISAGETQYF. The CDR3 region has the DNA TGTGCCAGCAGCATCTCCGCCGGGGAGACCCAGTACTTC.

A single count supports this clone. This chain links TRBV29-1 with TRBJ2-5, with D tentatively TRBD2 (6 bases). Trimming took 8 bases from V and 5 from J, leaving 15 bases between them. Germline V lookup: CDR1 SQVTM, CDR2 ANQGSEA. The CDR3 is made up of 12 amino acids. In nucleotides, the CDR3 is TGCAGCTTGGCGGGGCTTGAGGAGACCCAGTACTTC. Its protein product is CSLAGLEETQYF.

The chain combines TRBV10-3 with TRBJ1-5; D is perhaps TRBD1 (5 bases). The CDR3 is made up of 13 amino acids. CDR1 is ENHRY, CDR2 SYGVKD, per germline. With 7 bases removed from V and 7 bases from J, the gap between germline ends came to 14 bases. CDR3 sequence (DNA): TGTGCCATCATGGGGACTGTGGGACAGCCCCAGCATTTT. It is translated as CAIMGTVGQPQHF.

This clone was counted a single time. The rearrangement joins TRBV5-1 to TRBJ2-2, with 8 bases that match TRBD2. V lost 4 bases and J lost 6; bases outside the gene matches: 8. The CDR3 totals 15 residues. CDR1 is SGHRS and CDR2 is YFSETQ in the germline V gene. The DNA for the CDR3 is TGCGCCAGCAGCCCTCAGAGCGGGAGTGCCGGGGAGCTGTTTTTT. This codes for CASSPQSGSAGELFF.

V gene TRBV6-5 combines with J gene TRBJ2-1; D gene unclear. Trimming cost V 5 bases and J 6 bases, with 8 bases left between them. This CDR3 has 12 amino acids. Germline lookup yields CDR1 MNHEY and CDR2 SVGAGI. The CDR3 nucleotides are TGTGCCAGCAGTCGTCGAGGCAATGAGCAGTTCTTC. This gives the protein CASSRRGNEQFF.

The V and J genes are TRBV4-1 and TRBJ2-7; 9 bases match TRBD2. The J segment lost 4 bases and the V segment lost 2 bases, leaving 9 bases of the junction unmatched. Looked up from germline, CDR1 is MGHRA and CDR2 is YSYEKL. The CDR3 is 16 residues long. CDR3 coding DNA: TGCGCCAGCAGCCAACTCTGGCGGGGGGGCCTTTACGAGCAGTACTTC. It specifies CASSQLWRGGLYEQYF.

This chain joins TRBV5-6 and TRBJ2-5, with TRBD2 as a possible D gene (7 bases). The V end was cut by 6 bases, the J end by 4 bases, with 13 bases between. Germline CDR1 and CDR2: SGHDT and YYEEEE. The CDR3 totals 13 residues. This CDR3 reads CASTRRGGETQYF. The CDR3 DNA sequence: TGTGCCAGCACCAGAAGGGGGGGAGAGACCCAGTACTTC.

The V call is TRBV5-1, the J call TRBJ2-1, with TRBD2 matching over 9 bases. The CDR3 has 17 residues. CDR1 is SGHRS, CDR2 YFSETQ, per germline. Trimming cost V 2 bases and J 1 base; bases outside gene matches: 7. The CDR3 DNA is TGCGCCAGCAGCTTCTCCGGGACTAGCAGATCCTACAATGAGCAGTTCTTC. This gives the protein CASSFSGTSRSYNEQFF.

The chain couples TRBV3-1 (or the pseudogene TRBV3-2) to TRBJ2-3; tentative D call: TRBD2 (7 bases). Germline V gives CDR1 LGHDT, CDR2 YNNKEL (reference sequence). CDR3 length: 17 residues. Trimming removed 4 bases at V and 3 bases at J, with 20 bases between. The CDR3 here is CASSLYWGGSGTDTQYF. DNA for the CDR3: TGTGCCAGCAGCCTCTACTGGGGGGGCTCCGGGACAGATACGCAGTATTTT.

The chain combines TRBV3-1 (or the pseudogene TRBV3-2) with TRBJ2-7, with 8 bases fitting TRBD2. The CDR3 consists of 12 residues. V lost 4 bases and J lost 6; bases outside the gene matches: 2. Germline CDR1 reads LGHDT; CDR2 reads YNNKEL (reference sequence). The CDR3, as DNA: TGTGCCAGCAGCCCGGGGGGGATCGAGCAGTACTTC. This translates into CASSPGGIEQYF.

This rearrangement joins TRBV20-1 to TRBJ1-2; tentatively, D is TRBD1 (5 bases). Between the trimmed V and J ends, which lost 2 bases and 7 bases, there was a span of 8 bases. Germline values: CDR1 DFQATT, CDR2 SNEGSKA (reference sequence). This CDR3 is 11 amino acids long. Written as DNA, the CDR3 is TGCAGTGCTAGACGGCAGGGTGGCTACACCTTC. Translated, it gives CSARRQGGYTF.

This sequence joins TRBV10-3 and TRBJ1-1, with TRBD1 matching 10 bases. The CDR3 is 16 residues long. V trimming: 6 bases; J trimming: 1 base; junction bases outside the gene matches: 8. The germline CDR1 and CDR2 sequences are ENHRY and SYGVKD. The CDR3 sequence is CAIRLHGQGENTEAFF. For the CDR3, the DNA is TGTGCCATCAGACTACACGGACAGGGGGAGAACACTGAAGCTTTCTTT.